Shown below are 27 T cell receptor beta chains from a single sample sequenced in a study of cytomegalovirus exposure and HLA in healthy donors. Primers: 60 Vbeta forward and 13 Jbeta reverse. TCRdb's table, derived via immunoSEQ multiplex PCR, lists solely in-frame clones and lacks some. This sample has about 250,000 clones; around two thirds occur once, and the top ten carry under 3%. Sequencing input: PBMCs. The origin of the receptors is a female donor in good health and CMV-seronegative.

CDR3 residues: CASSLGGASRQPQHF. The CDR3 nucleotides read TGTGCCAGCAGCTTGGGCGGGGCGAGCAGACAGCCCCAGCATTTT. V is TRBV5-6 and J is TRBJ1-5; perhaps TRBD1 as D (5 bases). The CDR3 is 15 residues long. Per germline, CDR1 SGHDT and CDR2 YYEEEE. Trimming took 0 bases from V and 7 from J, leaving 14 bases between them.

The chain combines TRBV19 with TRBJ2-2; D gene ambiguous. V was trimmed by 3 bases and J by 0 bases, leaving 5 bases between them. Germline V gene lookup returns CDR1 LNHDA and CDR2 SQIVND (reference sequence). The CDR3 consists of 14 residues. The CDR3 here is CASSISANTGELFF. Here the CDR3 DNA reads TGTGCCAGTAGTATTTCCGCGAACACCGGGGAGCTGTTTTTT.

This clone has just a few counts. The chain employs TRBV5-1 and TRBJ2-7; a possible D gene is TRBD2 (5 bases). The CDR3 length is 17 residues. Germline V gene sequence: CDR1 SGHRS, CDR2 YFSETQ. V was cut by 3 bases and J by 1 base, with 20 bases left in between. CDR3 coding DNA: TGCGCCAGCAGCTCCCCTTACCAAGCGGCCCTTTCCTACGAGCAGTACTTC. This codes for CASSSPYQAALSYEQYF.

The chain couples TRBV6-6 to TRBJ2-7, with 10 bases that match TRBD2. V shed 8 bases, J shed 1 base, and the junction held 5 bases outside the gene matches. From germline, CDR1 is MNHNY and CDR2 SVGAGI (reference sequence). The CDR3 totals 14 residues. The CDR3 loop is CASEREGGSYEQYF. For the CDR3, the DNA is TGTGCCAGCGAGCGGGAGGGTGGTTCCTACGAGCAGTACTTC.

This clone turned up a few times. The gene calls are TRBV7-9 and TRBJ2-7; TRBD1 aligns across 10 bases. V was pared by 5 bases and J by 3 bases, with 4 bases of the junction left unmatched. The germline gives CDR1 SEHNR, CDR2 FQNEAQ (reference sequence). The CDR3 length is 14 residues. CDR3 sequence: CASSGDRGNYEQYF. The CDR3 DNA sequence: TGTGCCAGCAGCGGGGACAGGGGCAACTACGAGCAGTACTTC. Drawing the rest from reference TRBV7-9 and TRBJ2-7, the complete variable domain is DTGVSQNPRHKITKRGQNVTFRCDPISEHNRLYWYRQTLGQGPEFLTYFQNEAQLEKSRLLSDRFSAERPKGSFSTLEIQRTEQGDSAMYLCASSGDRGNYEQYFGPGTRLTVT.

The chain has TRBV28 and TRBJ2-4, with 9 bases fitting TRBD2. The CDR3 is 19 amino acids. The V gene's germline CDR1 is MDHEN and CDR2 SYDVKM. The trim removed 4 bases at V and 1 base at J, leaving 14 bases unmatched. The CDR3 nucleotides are TGTGCCAGCAGTTACCCCGGGACTAGCTATTCGAAGGCCAAAAACATTCAGTACTTC. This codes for CASSYPGTSYSKAKNIQYF. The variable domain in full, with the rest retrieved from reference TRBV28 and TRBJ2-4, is DVKVTQSSRYLVKRTGEKVFLECVQDMDHENMFWYRQDPGLGLRLIYFSYDVKMKEKGDIPEGYSVSREKKERFSLILESASTNQTSMYLCASSYPGTSYSKAKNIQYFGAGTRLSVL.

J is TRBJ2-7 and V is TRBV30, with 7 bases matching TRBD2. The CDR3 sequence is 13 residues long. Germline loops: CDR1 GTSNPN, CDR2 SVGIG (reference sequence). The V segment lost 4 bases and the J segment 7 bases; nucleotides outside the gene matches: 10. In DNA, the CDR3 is TGTGCCTGGAATCCGGGGGGTGAGGGGGAGCAGTACTTC. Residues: CAWNPGGEGEQYF.

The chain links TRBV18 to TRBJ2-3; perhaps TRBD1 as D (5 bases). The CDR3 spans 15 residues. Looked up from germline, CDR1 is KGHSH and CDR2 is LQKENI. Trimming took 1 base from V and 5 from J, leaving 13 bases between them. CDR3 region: CASSPRGRVGDTQYF. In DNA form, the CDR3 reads TGTGCCAGCTCACCACGAGGCAGGGTTGGAGATACGCAGTATTTT.

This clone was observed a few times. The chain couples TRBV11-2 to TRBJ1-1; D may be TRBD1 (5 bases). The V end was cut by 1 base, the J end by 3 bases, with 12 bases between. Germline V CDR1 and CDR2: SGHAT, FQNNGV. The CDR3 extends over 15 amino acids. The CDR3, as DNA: TGTGCCAGCAGCTTAGGAAACTTAGGGGACACTGAAGCTTTCTTT. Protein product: CASSLGNLGDTEAFF.

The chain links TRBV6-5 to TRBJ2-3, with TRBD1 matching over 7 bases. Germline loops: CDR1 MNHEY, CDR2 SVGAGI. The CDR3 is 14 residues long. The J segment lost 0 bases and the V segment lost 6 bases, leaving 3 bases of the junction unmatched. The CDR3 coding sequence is TGTGCCAGCAGACGGGACAGCAGCACAGATACGCAGTATTTT. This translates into CASRRDSSTDTQYF.

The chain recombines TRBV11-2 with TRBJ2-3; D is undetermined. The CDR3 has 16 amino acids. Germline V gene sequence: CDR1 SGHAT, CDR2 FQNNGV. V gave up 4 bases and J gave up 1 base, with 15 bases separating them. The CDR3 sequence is CASSSQLSAGTDTQYF. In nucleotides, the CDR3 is TGTGCCAGCAGCTCGCAACTAAGCGCAGGCACAGATACGCAGTATTTT.

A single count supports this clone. The CDR3 DNA sequence: TGTGCCAGTAGTATATCCAGGAGGGTACGCGGGGAGCTGTTTTTT. Translation: CASSISRRVRGELFF. The J gene is TRBJ2-2, the V gene TRBV19; D may be TRBD2 (6 bases). Germline-derived CDR1 and CDR2 are LNHDA and SQIVND (reference sequence). The V and J ends lost 2 bases and 7 bases respectively, with 14 bases between them. This CDR3 spans 15 amino acids.

DNA of the CDR3: TGTGCCAGCAGTGTCGCAGCTAACTATGGCTACACCTTC. It translates to CASSVAANYGYTF. The V and J genes are TRBV25-1 and TRBJ1-2; D gene unclear. Germline V lookup: CDR1 MGHDK, CDR2 SYGVNS. V was pared by 4 bases and J by 0 bases, with 6 bases between. The CDR3 spans 13 residues.

CDR3 bases: TGCGCCAGCAGCCCCGACAGGGGAAGAAGTGGCTACACCTTC. Translating it yields CASSPDRGRSGYTF. The rearrangement uses TRBV5-1 and TRBJ1-2; 8 nucleotides align to TRBD1. V lost 4 bases to trimming and J lost 7 bases; unmatched junction nucleotides: 9. The CDR3 loop spans 14 amino acids. Germline V gene data show CDR1 as SGHRS and CDR2 as YFSETQ. Full variable domain (outside the CDR3, taken from reference TRBV5-1 and TRBJ1-2): KAGVTQTPRYLIKTRGQQVTLSCSPISGHRSVSWYQQTPGQGLQFLFEYFSETQRNKGNFPGRFSGRQFSNSRSEMNVSTLELGDSALYLCASSPDRGRSGYTFGSGTRLTVV.

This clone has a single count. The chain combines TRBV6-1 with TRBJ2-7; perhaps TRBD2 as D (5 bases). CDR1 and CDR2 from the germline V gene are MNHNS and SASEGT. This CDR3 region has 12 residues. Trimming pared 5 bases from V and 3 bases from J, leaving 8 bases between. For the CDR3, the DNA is TGTGCCAGCAGTTTCGGAGGCTACGAGCAGTACTTC. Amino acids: CASSFGGYEQYF.

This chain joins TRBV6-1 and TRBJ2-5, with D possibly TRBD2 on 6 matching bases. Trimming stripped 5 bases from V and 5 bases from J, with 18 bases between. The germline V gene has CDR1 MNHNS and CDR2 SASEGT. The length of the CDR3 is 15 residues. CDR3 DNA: TGTGCCAGCAGTCATACTACGGGACTCGTCGAGACCCAGTACTTC. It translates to CASSHTTGLVETQYF.

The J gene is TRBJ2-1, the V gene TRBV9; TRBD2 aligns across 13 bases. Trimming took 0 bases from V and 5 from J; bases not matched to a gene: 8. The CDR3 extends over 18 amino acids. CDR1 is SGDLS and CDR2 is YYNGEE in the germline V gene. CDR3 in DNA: TGTGCCAGCAGCGTAGGACTAGCGGGAGGTTCAGAGGACAATGAGCAGTTCTTC. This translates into CASSVGLAGGSEDNEQFF.

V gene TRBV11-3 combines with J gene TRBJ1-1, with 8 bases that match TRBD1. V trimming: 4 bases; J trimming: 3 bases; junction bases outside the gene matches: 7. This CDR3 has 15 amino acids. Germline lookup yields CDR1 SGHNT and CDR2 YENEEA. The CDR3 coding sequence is TGTGCCAGCAGCTCCTACAGGGGGAAGGACACTGAAGCTTTCTTT. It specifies CASSSYRGKDTEAFF.

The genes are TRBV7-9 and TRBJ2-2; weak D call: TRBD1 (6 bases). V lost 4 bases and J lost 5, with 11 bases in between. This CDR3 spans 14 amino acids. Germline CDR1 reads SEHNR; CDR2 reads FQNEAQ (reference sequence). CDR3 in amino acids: CASSSYRETGELFF. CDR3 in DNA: TGTGCCAGCAGCTCTTACAGGGAAACCGGGGAGCTGTTTTTT.

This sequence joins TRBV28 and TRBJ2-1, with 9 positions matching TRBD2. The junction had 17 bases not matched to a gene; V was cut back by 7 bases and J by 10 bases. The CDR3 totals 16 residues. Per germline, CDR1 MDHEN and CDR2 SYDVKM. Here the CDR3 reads CASNTRLAAVGWEQFF. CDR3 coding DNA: TGTGCCAGCAACACCCGACTAGCGGCAGTGGGGTGGGAGCAGTTCTTC. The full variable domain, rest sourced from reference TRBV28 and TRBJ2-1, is DVKVTQSSRYLVKRTGEKVFLECVQDMDHENMFWYRQDPGLGLRLIYFSYDVKMKEKGDIPEGYSVSREKKERFSLILESASTNQTSMYLCASNTRLAAVGWEQFFGPGTRLTVL.

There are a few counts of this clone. Here the CDR3 reads CASSQGGGYGYTF. The CDR3, as DNA: TGTGCCAGCAGCCAGGGAGGGGGCTATGGCTACACCTTC. This chain joins TRBV5-6 and TRBJ1-2; possibly TRBD1 for D (6 bases). This CDR3 region has 13 residues. Germline V gives CDR1 SGHDT, CDR2 YYEEEE. V lost 4 bases and J 4 bases, leaving 11 bases between the germline ends. Variable domain in full (rest from reference TRBV5-6 and TRBJ1-2): DAGVTQSPTHLIKTRGQQVTLRCSPKSGHDTVSWYQQALGQGPQFIFQYYEEEERQRGNFPDRFSGHQFPNYSSELNVNALLLGDSALYLCASSQGGGYGYTFGSGTRLTVV.

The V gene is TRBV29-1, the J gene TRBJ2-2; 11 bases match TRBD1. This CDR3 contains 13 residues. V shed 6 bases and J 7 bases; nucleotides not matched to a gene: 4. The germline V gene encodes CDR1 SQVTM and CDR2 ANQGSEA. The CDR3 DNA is TGCAGCGTGGACAGGGGGCATATCGGGGAGCTGTTTTTT. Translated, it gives CSVDRGHIGELFF.

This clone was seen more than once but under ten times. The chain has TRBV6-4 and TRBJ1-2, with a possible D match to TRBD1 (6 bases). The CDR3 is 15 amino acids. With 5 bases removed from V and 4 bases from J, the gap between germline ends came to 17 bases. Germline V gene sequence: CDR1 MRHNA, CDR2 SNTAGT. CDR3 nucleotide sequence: TGTGCCAGCAGTTCCACAGGGTATGGTCTCTATGGCTACACCTTC. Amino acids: CASSSTGYGLYGYTF.

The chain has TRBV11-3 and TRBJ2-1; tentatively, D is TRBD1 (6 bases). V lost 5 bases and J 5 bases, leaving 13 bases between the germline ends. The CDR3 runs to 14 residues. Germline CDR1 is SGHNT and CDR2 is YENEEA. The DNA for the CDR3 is TGTGCCAGCAGCACCCGGGACAAAGACAATGAGCAGTTCTTC. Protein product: CASSTRDKDNEQFF. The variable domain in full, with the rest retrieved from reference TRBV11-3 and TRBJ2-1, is EAGVVQSPRYKIIEKKQPVAFWCNPISGHNTLYWYLQNLGQGPELLIRYENEEAVDDSQLPKDRFSAERLKGVDSTLKIQPAELGDSAVYLCASSTRDKDNEQFFGPGTRLTVL.

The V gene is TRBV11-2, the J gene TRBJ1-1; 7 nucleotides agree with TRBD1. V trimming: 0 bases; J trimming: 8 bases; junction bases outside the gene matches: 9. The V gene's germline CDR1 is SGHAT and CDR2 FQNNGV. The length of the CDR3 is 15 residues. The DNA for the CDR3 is TGTGCCAGCAGCTTAGATGACAGGGTGCGTCAAGAAGCTTTCTTT. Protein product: CASSLDDRVRQEAFF.

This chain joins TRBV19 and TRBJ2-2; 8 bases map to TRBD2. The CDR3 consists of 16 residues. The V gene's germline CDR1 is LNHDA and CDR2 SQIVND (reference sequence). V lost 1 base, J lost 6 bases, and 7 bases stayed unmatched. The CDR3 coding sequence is TGTGCCAGTAGTATAGGATGGACTAGCCCGGCCGGGGAGCTGTTTTTT. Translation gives CASSIGWTSPAGELFF.

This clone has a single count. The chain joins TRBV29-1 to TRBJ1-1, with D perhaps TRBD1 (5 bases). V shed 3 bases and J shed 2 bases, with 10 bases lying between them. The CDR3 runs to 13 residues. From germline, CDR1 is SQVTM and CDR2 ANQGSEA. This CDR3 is CSVEETDNTEAFF. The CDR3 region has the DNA TGCAGCGTTGAGGAGACAGACAACACTGAAGCTTTCTTT.